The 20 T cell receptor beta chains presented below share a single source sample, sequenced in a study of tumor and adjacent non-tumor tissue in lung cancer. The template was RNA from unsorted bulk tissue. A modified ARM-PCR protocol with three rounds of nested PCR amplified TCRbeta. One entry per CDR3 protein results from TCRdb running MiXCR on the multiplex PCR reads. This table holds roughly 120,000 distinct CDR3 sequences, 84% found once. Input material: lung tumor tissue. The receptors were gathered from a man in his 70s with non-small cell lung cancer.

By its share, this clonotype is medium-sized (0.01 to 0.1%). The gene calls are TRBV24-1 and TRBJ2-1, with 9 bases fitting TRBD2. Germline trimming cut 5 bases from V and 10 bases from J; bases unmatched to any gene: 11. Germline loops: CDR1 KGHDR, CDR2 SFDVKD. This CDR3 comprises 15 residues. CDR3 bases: TGTGCCACCAGTGGTGTATTAGCGGGAGTTCGGGAGCAGTTCTTC. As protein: CATSGVLAGVREQFF.

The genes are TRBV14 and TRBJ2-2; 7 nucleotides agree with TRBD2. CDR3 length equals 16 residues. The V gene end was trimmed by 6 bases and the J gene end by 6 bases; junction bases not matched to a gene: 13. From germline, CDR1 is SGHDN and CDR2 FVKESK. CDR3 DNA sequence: TGTGCCAGCAGGCGAACTAGCGAAGCGATCGCCGGGGAGCTGTTTTTT. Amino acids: CASRRTSEAIAGELFF.

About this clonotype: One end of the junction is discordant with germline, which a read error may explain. CDR3 in amino acids: CASSYGGYSWILWGTNVLTF. The CDR3 coding sequence is TGTGCAAGCAGTTATGGCGGCTATTCCTGGATACTCTGGGGGACCAACGTCCTGACTTTC. The chain combines TRBV28 with TRBJ2-6; D might be TRBD1 or TRBD2, each matching 5 bases. Germline V gene lookup returns CDR1 MDHEN and CDR2 SYDVKM. The CDR3 sequence is 20 residues long.

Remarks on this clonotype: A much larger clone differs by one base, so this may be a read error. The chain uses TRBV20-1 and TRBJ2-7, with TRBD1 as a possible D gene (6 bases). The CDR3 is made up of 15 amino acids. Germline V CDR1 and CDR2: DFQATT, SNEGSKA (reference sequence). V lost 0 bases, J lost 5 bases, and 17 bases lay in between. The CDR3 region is CSARDFGTRYHEQYF. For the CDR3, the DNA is TGCAGTGCTAGAGATTTCGGGACACGGTACCACGAGCAGTACTTC.

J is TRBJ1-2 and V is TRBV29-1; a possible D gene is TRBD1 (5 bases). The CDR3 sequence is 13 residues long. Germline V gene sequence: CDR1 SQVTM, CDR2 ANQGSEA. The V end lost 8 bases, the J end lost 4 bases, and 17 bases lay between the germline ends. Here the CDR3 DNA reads TGCAGCCTTCTCCAGAGGGGACCCTATGGCTACACCTTC. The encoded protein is CSLLQRGPYGYTF.

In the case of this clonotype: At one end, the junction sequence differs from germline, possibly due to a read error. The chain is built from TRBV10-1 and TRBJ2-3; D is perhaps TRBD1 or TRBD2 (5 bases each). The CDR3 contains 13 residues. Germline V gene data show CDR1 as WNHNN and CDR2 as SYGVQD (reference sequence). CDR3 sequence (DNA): TGCGCCAGATCAGAGGGGACCCCAGATATGCAGTATTTT. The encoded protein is CARSEGTPDMQYF.

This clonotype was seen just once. CDR3 residues: CVSKWGASEKLFF. CDR3 DNA sequence: TGTGTCAGTAAGTGGGGGGCCAGTGAAAAACTGTTTTTT. This chain uses TRBV6-6 with TRBJ1-4; D possibly corresponds to TRBD1 (6 bases). The CDR3 length is 13 residues. Germline V lookup: CDR1 MNHNY, CDR2 SVGAGI (reference sequence).

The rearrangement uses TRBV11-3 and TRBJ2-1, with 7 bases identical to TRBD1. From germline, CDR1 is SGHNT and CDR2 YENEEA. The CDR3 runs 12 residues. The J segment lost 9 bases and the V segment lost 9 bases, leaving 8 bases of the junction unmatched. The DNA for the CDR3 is TGTGCCAGGTCGGACAGGCGCATTGAGCAGTTCTTC. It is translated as CARSDRRIEQFF.

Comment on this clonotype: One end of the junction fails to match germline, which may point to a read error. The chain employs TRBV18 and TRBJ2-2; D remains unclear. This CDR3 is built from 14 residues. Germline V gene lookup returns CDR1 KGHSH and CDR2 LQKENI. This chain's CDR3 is CASPPPRNTGELFF. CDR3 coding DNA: TGTGCCAGCCCACCACCTAGGAACACCGGGGAGCTGTTTTTT.

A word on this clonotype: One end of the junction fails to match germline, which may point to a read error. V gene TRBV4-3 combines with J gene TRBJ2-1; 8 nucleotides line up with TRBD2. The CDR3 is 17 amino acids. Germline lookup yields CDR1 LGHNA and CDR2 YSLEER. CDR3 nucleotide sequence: TGCGCCAGCAGCCAAGACCCAGCGGGAGCTAAATACAATGAGCAGTCATTC. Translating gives CASSQDPAGAKYNEQSF.

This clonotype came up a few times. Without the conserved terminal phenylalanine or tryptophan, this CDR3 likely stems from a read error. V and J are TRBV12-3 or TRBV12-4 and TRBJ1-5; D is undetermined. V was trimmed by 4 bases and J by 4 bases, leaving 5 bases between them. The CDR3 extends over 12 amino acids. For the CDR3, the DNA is TGTGCCAGCAGTTCAGCTAATCAGCCCCAGCATTCT. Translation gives CASSSANQPQHS.

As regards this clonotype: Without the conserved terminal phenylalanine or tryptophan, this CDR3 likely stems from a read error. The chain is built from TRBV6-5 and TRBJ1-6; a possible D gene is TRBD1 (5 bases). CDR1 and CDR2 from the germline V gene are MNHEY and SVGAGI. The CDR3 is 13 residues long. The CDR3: CASSDRLNLPLHL. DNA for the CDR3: TGTGCCAGCAGTGACAGATTAAATTTACCCCTCCACCTT.

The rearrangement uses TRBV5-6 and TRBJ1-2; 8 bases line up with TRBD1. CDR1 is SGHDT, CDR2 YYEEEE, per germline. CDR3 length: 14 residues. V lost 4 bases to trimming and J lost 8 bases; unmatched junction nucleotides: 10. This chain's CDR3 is CASSQVRGHVGYTF. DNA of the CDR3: TGTGCCAGCAGCCAGGTCAGGGGGCATGTCGGCTACACCTTC.

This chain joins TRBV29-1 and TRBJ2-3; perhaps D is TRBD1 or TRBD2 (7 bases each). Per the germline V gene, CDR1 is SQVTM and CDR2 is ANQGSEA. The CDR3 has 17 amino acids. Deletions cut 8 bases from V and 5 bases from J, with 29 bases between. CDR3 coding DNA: TGCAGCTTACTCCCATATGTGACAGGGAGGGATAGAGATACGCAGTATTTT. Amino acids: CSLLPYVTGRDRDTQYF.

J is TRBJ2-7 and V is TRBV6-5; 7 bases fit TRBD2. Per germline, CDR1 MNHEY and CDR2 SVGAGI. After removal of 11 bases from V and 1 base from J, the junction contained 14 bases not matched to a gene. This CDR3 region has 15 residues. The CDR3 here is CAVVRRLAGSYEQYF. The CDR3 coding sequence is TGTGCCGTCGTAAGGAGACTAGCCGGTTCCTACGAGCAGTACTTC.

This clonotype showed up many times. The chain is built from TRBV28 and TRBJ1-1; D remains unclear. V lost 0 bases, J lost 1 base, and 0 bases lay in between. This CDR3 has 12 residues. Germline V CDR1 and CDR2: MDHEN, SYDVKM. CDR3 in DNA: TGTGCCAGCAGTTTATGGAACACTGAAGCTTTCTTT. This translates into CASSLWNTEAFF. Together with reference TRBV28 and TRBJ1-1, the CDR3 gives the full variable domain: DVKVTQSSRYLVKRTGEKVFLECVQDMDHENMFWYRQDPGLGLRLIYFSYDVKMKEKGDIPEGYSVSREKKERFSLILESASTNQTSMYLCASSLWNTEAFFGQGTRLTVV.

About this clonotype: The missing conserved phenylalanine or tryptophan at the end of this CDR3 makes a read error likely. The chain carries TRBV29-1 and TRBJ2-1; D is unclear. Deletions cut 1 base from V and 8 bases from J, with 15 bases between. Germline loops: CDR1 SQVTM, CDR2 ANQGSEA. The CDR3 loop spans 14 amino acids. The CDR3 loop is CSVEGWREEYEQFS. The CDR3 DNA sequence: TGCAGCGTTGAAGGGTGGAGAGAGGAGTATGAGCAGTTCTCC.

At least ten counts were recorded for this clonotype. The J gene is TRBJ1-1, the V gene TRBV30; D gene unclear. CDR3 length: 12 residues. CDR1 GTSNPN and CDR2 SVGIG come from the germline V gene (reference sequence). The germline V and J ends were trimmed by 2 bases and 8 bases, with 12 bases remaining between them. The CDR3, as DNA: TGTGCCTGGAGTCCATACCGAGGGGAAGCTTTCTTT. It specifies CAWSPYRGEAFF.

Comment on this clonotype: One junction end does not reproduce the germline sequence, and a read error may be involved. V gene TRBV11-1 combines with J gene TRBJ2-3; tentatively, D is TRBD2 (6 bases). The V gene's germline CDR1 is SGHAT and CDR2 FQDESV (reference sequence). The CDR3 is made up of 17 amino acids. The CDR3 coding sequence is TGTGCCAGCAGCTTGCGGGGCAAGGAAGGGAGAACAGATACGCATTATTTT. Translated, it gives CASSLRGKEGRTDTHYF.

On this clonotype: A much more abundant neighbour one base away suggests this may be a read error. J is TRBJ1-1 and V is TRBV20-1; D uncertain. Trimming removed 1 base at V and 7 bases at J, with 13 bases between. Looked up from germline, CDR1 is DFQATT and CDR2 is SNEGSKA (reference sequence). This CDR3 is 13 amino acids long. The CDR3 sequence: CSARAPGSLEAFF. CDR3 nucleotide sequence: TGCAGTGCTAGAGCCCCGGGTAGCCTTGAAGCTTTCTTT.